Sequencing of this T cell receptor beta chain was carried out in a study of TIL therapy for anti-PD-1-resistant metastatic lung cancer. Overall study: Several tumors were EGFR-mutant and two were ALK-rearranged. Median tumor mutation burden was around 1.6 mutations per megabase.

Broader study findings: Treatment-naive, never-smoker and oncogene-addicted patients were overrepresented in this highly selected cohort.

The length of the CDR3 is 13 residues. Looked up from germline, CDR1 is GTSNPN and CDR2 is SVGIG (reference sequence). The ends were cut back, 2 bases at V and 6 bases at J, with 10 bases in the middle. The immunoSEQ assay was v3. Survey-level samples got 1.5 million to 2.5 million read pairs; deep-level samples got roughly 4.5-6.5 million. TCRdb's table, derived via immunoSEQ multiplex PCR, lists solely in-frame clones and lacks some. The repertoire holds 50,000 to 65,000 clones, with over 75% as singletons. Turning to this clone: No antigen is known for it.

Time point indicated: pre-treatment sample, taken before nivolumab and TIL therapy. The V and J genes are TRBV30 and TRBJ1-4, with D perhaps matching TRBD1 (5 bases). The TCR sequence derives from a person aged 25-79 years with non-small cell lung cancer. The starting material was blood, obtained at baseline. The CDR3 region has the DNA TGTGCCTGGAGTAGGGCAGGGCATGAAAAACTGTTTTTT. Translation gives CAWSRAGHEKLFF.